The 9 T cell receptor beta chains below were found in one sample sequenced in a study of blood T cell repertoires in COVID-19 (dated by TCRdb to 2020 to 2021). The library was built by means of the immunoSEQ multiplex PCR assay. Not all clones reach the TCRdb copy of this immuneACCESS table, which keeps in-frame sequences only. Checked studies attribute under half of the gap to unresolved V genes and leave the rest unexplained. For this sample there are tens of thousands of clones; about four fifths appear just once. The ten largest clonotypes hold under 7.5% of the sample. Sequencing input: peripheral blood. The receptors were sampled from a man in his fifties or sixties with active or convalescent COVID-19.

The chain combines TRBV3-1 (or the pseudogene TRBV3-2) with TRBJ1-2; 8 bases are shared with TRBD1. The CDR3 sequence is 13 residues long. The germline V gene encodes CDR1 LGHDT and CDR2 YNNKEL (reference sequence). The trim removed 4 bases at V and 9 bases at J, leaving 7 bases unmatched. Here the CDR3 DNA reads TGTGCCAGCAGCCCCCGGACAGGGCTTAGCTACACCTTC. Translation gives CASSPRTGLSYTF.

The table lists this clone with a count of one. The CDR3 nucleotides read TGCAGCGTGCGGGGGGACACGTACGAGCAGTACTTC. It is translated as CSVRGDTYEQYF. This chain uses TRBV29-1 with TRBJ2-7; 8 bases map to TRBD2. The CDR3 has 12 amino acids. The germline gives CDR1 SQVTM, CDR2 ANQGSEA. With V trimmed by 6 bases and J by 4 bases, 5 bases remained unmatched.

V usage is TRBV24-1 and J usage is TRBJ2-1, with D perhaps matching TRBD1 (5 bases). V lost 5 bases and J 7 bases, leaving 14 bases between the germline ends. Per germline, CDR1 KGHDR and CDR2 SFDVKD. This CDR3 region has 14 residues. The CDR3 sequence: CATSVTGLWNEQFF. The CDR3 DNA follows: TGTGCCACCAGTGTAACAGGCCTATGGAATGAGCAGTTCTTC.

The gene calls are TRBV30 and TRBJ2-5; the D gene is possibly TRBD2 (6 bases). The CDR3 is 13 amino acids. V dropped 0 bases and J dropped 5 bases, with 10 bases sitting between them. Germline lookup yields CDR1 GTSNPN and CDR2 SVGIG (reference sequence). In DNA, the CDR3 is TGTGCCTGGAGTGTAGGTGGGGGGGAGACCCAGTACTTC. The encoded protein is CAWSVGGGETQYF.

The chain uses TRBV5-1 and TRBJ1-2; D not certain. With 4 bases removed from V and 1 base from J, the gap between germline ends came to 11 bases. The germline V gene encodes CDR1 SGHRS and CDR2 YFSETQ. CDR3 length equals 14 residues. CDR3 amino acids: CASSEATGNYGYTF. The CDR3 DNA follows: TGCGCCAGCAGCGAAGCGACGGGTAACTATGGCTACACCTTC.

This clone has only one observation. V usage is TRBV6-5 and J usage is TRBJ1-4; TRBD1 agrees at 12 bases. CDR3 length: 14 residues. The V segment lost 7 bases and the J segment 8 bases; nucleotides outside the gene matches: 5. Germline lookup yields CDR1 MNHEY and CDR2 SVGAGI. CDR3 protein: CASNRDRGREKLFF. The CDR3, as DNA: TGTGCCAGCAACCGGGACAGGGGGCGGGAAAAACTGTTTTTT.

This rearrangement joins TRBV12-3 or TRBV12-4 to TRBJ2-2; D not resolved. Trimming pared 6 bases from V and 6 bases from J, leaving 11 bases between. This CDR3 is built from 13 residues. The CDR3 DNA reads TGTGCCAGCAGCCCCGCCACATCCGGGGAGCTGTTTTTT. It translates to CASSPATSGELFF.

The rearrangement uses TRBV28 and TRBJ2-3, with D perhaps matching TRBD2 (5 bases). The V end was cut by 4 bases, the J end by 1 base, with 12 bases between. The CDR3 spans 15 residues. The germline V gene encodes CDR1 MDHEN and CDR2 SYDVKM. CDR3 coding DNA: TGTGCCAGCAGTTCCCTAGCTACGGGCACAGATACGCAGTATTTT. This translates into CASSSLATGTDTQYF.

V gene TRBV5-1 combines with J gene TRBJ2-3; D is ambiguous. V lost 0 bases to trimming and J lost 3 bases, with 11 bases between them. CDR1 SGHRS and CDR2 YFSETQ come from the germline V gene. The length of the CDR3 is 15 residues. The CDR3 DNA reads TGCGCCAGCAGCTTGGACGGTACAGTGACAGATACGCAGTATTTT. Translated: CASSLDGTVTDTQYF.